This T cell receptor beta chain originates from a study of T-cell memory formation after mild COVID-19 (dated by TCRdb to 2020 to 2022). Regarding the study in general: TCR sequence clusters from the two donors were found to be largely donor specific. Longitudinal TCRalpha and TCRbeta repertoire sequencing tracked T-cell clones expanding and contracting after mild COVID-19 in two donors. The cohort comprised two young, previously healthy adult volunteers, one female and one male. Results the study describes overall, beyond this receptor: Contracting CD4+ clones appeared mostly in the CM and EM memory subsets, whereas CD8+ clones were enriched in EMRA. Clones contracting from day 15 to 85 had balanced CD4/CD8 phenotypes, while a second wave expanding from day 15 to 37 was biased towards CD4+. Some responding clones were detected in pre-infection memory, which suggested that pre-existing cross-reactive memory T cells had joined the SARS-CoV-2 response. The study covered only a couple of mild cases, and larger cohorts including severe cases with pre-infection samples were considered necessary. SARS-CoV-2 specificity was not confirmed for the second-wave clones peaking on day 37.

From cysteine to phenylalanine, the CDR3 is 14 amino acids long. Only the CDR3 DNA stays, 42 bases, in frame from base 1. Between the V and J ends, shortened by 0 bases and 10 bases respectively, the junction contains 15 bases. Reading the germline V gene gives CDR1 MGHRA and CDR2 YSYEKL. In regard to this clonotype: Its antigen remains unidentified. No per-base quality is available; no much larger clone lies one base away.

TCRdb records Illumina NovaSeq 6000 as the sequencer. TCRalpha and TCRbeta cDNA libraries were built by 5'RACE with constant-segment primers, adding sample barcodes and unique molecular identifiers. RNA was extracted from every sample with Trizol reagent. Library amplification was performed in two PCR steps, and a second sample barcode and Illumina TruSeq adapters were introduced in the second step. The libraries were sequenced on an Illumina NovaSeq using 2 x 150 bp paired-end reads. Regarding the original processing steps: Reads were demultiplexed and collapsed into UMI-guided consensus sequences with migec v1.2.7. With mixcr v2.1.11, UMI consensuses were aligned to TRA and TRB V and J templates and assembled into clonotypes. A clonotype was counted as expanded or contracted only if both edgeR and NoisET called the change significant, with noise models trained on biological replicates. For edgeR calls, the thresholds were a false discovery rate-adjusted p below 0.01 and a log2 fold-change of 1. As an exploratory analysis of dynamics, max-normalized trajectories of the 1000 most abundant clonotypes were examined with PCA combined with hierarchical clustering. The CD4 or CD8 phenotype of responding clones was assigned using the separately sequenced CD4+ and CD8+ repertoires. In TCRdb, the public reads were trimmed at Q25 with fastp and aligned with MiXCR, with productive beta chains retained. Each CDR3 protein gets just one entry, which takes the most common genes and DNA from the rows behind it. TCRdb's processing, not the study's, gives the V and J calls here. This sample is represented by a few hundred thousand distinct CDR3 sequences; around a fifth of them were singletons. The top ten constitute roughly a fifth of the sample.

Ficoll-Paque density gradient centrifugation was the method used to isolate PBMCs. The clonotype comes from a man aged 18-30 years who had mild COVID-19 (a few samples of this study predate the infection). The sample titles of this study are shuffled in the database, so cell type and time point are left out; the donor was told from shared clones. The rearranged segments are TRBV4-1 and TRBJ1-2; no D gene can be assigned with confidence. The material sequenced was PBMCs or a T cell subset sorted from them (not recorded which). The nucleotide sequence reads as follows: TGCGCCAGCAGCCAAGATGGGAACGGACGCGACTACACCTTC. This yields the protein CASSQDGNGRDYTF.